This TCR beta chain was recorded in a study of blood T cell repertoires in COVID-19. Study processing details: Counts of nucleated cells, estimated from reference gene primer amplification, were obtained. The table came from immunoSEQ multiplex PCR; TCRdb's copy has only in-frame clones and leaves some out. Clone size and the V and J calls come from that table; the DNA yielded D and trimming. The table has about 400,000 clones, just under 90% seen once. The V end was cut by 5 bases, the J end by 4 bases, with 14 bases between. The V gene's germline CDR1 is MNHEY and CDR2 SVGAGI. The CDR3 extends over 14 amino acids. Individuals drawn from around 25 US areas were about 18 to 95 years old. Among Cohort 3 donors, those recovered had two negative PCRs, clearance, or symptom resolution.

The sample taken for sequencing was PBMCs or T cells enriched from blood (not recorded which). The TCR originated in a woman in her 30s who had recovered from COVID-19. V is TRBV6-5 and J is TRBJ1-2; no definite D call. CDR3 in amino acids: CASSLAGSSYGYTF. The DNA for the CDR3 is TGTGCCAGCAGTCTAGCCGGGAGCTCCTATGGCTACACCTTC.